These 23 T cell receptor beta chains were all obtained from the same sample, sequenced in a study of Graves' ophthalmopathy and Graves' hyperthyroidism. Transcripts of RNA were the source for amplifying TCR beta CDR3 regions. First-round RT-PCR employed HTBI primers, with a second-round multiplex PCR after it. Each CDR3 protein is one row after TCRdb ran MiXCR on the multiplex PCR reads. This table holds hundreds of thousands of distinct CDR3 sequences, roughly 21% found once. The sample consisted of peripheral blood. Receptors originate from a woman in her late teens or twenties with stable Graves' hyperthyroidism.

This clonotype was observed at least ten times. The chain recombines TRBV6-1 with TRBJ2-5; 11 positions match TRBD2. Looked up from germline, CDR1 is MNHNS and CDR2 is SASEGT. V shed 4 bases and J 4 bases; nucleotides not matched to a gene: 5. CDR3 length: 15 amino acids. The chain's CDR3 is CASSVRLAGRETQYF. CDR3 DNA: TGTGCCAGCAGTGTAAGACTAGCGGGAAGAGAGACCCAGTACTTC.

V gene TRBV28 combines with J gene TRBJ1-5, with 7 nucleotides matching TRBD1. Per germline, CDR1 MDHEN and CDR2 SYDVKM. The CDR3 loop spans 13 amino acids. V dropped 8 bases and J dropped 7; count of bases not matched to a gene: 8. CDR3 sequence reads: CASEGARDQPQHF. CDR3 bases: TGTGCCAGCGAGGGGGCGCGGGACCAGCCCCAGCATTTT. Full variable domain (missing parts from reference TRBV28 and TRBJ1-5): DVKVTQSSRYLVKRTGEKVFLECVQDMDHENMFWYRQDPGLGLRLIYFSYDVKMKEKGDIPEGYSVSREKKERFSLILESASTNQTSMYLCASEGARDQPQHFGDGTRLSIL.

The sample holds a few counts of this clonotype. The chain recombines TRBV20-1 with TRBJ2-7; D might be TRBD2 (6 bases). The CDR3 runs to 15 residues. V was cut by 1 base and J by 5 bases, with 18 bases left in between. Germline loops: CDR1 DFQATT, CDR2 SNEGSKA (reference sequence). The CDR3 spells CSARGRVGASDEQYF. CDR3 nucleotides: TGCAGTGCTAGAGGAAGGGTGGGTGCTAGCGACGAGCAGTACTTC.

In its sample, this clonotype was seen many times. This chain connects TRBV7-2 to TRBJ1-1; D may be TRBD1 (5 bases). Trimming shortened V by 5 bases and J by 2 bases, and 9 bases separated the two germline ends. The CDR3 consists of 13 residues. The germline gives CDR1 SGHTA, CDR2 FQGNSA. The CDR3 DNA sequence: TGTGCCAGCAGCCTGACAGATAACACTGAAGCTTTCTTT. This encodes CASSLTDNTEAFF.

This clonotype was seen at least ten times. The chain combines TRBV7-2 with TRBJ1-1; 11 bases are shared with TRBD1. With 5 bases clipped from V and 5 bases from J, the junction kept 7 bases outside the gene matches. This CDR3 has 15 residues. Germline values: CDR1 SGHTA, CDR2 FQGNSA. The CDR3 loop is CASSARDRGRTEAFF. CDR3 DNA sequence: TGTGCCAGCAGCGCACGGGACAGGGGGAGGACTGAAGCTTTCTTT.

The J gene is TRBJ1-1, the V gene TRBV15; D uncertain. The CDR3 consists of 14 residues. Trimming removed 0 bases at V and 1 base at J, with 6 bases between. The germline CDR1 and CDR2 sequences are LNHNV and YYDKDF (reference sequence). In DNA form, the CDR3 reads TGTGCCACCAGCAGAGAGACGAGGAACACTGAAGCTTTCTTT. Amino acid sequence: CATSRETRNTEAFF.

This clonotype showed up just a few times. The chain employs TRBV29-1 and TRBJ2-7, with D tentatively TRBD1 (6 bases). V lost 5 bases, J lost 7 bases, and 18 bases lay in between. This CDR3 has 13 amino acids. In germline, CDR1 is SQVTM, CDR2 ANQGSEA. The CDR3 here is CSVCGQQEGEQYF. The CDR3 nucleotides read TGCAGCGTTTGCGGACAGCAGGAAGGGGAGCAGTACTTC.

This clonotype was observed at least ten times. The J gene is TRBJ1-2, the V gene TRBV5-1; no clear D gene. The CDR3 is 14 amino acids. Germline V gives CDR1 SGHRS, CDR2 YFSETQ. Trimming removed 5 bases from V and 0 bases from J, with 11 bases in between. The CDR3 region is CASRSGQANYGYTF. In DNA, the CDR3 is TGCGCCAGCAGGTCTGGGCAAGCTAACTATGGCTACACCTTC.

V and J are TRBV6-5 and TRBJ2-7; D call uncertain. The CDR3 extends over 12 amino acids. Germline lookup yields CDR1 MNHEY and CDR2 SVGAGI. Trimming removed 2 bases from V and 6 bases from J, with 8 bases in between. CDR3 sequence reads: CASSYGWGEQYF. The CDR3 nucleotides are TGTGCCAGCAGTTACGGTTGGGGCGAGCAGTACTTC.

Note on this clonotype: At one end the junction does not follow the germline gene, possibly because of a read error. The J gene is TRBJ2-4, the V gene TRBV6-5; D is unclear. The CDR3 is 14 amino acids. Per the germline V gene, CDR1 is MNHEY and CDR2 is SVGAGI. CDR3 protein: CASISPALGNIKYF. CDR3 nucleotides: TGTGCCAGCATTAGCCCGGCCTTGGGGAACATTAAGTACTTC.

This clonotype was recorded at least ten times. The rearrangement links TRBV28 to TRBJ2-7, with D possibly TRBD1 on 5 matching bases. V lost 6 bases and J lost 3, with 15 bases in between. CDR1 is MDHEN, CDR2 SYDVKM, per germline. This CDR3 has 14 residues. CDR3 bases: TGTGCCAGCAGAGGGGCTCTTTGGGGCTACGAGCAGTACTTC. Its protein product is CASRGALWGYEQYF.

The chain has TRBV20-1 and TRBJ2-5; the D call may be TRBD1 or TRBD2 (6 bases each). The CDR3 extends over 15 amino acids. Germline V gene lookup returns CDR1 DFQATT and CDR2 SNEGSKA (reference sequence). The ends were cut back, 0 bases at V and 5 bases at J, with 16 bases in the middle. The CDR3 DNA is TGCAGTGCTAGAGATTGGGGAGGAGGGGGGGAGACCCAGTACTTC. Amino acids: CSARDWGGGGETQYF.

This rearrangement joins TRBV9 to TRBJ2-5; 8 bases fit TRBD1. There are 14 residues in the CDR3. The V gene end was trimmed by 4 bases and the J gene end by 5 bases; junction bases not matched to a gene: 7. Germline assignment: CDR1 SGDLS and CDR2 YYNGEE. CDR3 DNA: TGTGCCAGCAGCTCCCGGAGGACAGGGGAGACCCAGTACTTC. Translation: CASSSRRTGETQYF.

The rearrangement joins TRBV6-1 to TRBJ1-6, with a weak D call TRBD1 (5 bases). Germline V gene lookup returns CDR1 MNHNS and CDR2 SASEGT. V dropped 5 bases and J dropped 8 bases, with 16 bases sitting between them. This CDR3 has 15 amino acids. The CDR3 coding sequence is TGTGCCAGCAGTAATATGGGGGGAGTTGATTCACCCCTCCACTTT. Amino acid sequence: CASSNMGGVDSPLHF.

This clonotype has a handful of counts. The CDR3 reads CASSLTGPTNTGELFF. Written as DNA, the CDR3 is TGTGCCAGCAGCCTGACAGGCCCTACGAACACCGGGGAGCTGTTTTTT. The chain is built from TRBV7-6 and TRBJ2-2, with D maybe TRBD1 (6 bases). V was clipped by 5 bases and J by 0 bases, with 13 bases between them. The CDR3 extends over 16 amino acids. Germline loops: CDR1 SGHVS, CDR2 FNYEAQ.

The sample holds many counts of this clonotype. The CDR3 here is CSAARRDRGRETQYF. The CDR3 DNA sequence: TGCAGTGCTGCCCGTAGGGACAGGGGGCGAGAGACCCAGTACTTC. The chain is built from TRBV20-1 and TRBJ2-5; 12 positions agree with TRBD1. CDR1 DFQATT and CDR2 SNEGSKA come from the germline V gene (reference sequence). This CDR3 is built from 15 residues. V shed 5 bases and J 4 bases; nucleotides not matched to a gene: 8.

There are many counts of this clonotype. CDR3 bases: TGTGCCAGCAGTTACTCGAGACAGGGGCGGTACCGACAGATCTACGAGCAGTACTTC. Amino acid sequence: CASSYSRQGRYRQIYEQYF. V usage is TRBV6-2 or TRBV6-3 and J usage is TRBJ2-7, with 8 bases fitting TRBD1. The ends lost 0 bases at V and 3 bases at J; junction bases unmatched: 16. CDR1 and CDR2 (germline): MNHEY, SVGEGT. The CDR3 has 19 residues.

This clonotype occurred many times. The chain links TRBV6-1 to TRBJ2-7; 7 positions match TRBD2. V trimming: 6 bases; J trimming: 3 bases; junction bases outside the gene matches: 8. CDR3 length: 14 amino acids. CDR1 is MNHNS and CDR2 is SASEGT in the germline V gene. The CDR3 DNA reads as TGTGCCAGCAGCCCCCTCGGACTAGACTACGAGCAGTACTTC. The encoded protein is CASSPLGLDYEQYF.

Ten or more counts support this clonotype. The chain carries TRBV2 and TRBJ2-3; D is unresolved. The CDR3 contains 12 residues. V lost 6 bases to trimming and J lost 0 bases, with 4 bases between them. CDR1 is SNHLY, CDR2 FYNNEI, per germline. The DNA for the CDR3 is TGTGCCAGCAGCTATAGCACAGATACGCAGTATTTT. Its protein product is CASSYSTDTQYF.

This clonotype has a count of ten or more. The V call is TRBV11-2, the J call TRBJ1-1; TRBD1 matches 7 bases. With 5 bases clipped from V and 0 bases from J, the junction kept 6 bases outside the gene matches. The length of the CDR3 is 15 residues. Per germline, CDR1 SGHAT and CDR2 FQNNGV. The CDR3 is CASSPRQGMNTEAFF. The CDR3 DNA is TGTGCCAGCAGCCCTCGACAGGGAATGAACACTGAAGCTTTCTTT.

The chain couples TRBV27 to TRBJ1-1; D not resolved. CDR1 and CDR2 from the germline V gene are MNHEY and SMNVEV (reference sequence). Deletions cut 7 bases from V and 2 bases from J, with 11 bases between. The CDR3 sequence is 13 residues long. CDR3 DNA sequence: TGTGCCAGCAAAACCGACGGAAACACTGAAGCTTTCTTT. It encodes CASKTDGNTEAFF.

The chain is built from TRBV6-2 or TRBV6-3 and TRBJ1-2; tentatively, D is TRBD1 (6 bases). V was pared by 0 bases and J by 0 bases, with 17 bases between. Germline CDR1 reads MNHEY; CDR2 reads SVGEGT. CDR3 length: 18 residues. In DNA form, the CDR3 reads TGTGCCAGCAGTTACTCGGGCGCAGGGGCCCACTCTAACTATGGCTACACCTTC. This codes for CASSYSGAGAHSNYGYTF.

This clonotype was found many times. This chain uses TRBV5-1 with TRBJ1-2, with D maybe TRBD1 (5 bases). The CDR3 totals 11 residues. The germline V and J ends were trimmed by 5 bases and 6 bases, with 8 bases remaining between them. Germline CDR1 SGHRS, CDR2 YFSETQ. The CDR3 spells CASRAGHGYTF. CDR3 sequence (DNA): TGCGCCAGCAGGGCGGGGCATGGCTACACCTTC.